This paragraph reports one TCR beta chain. The sample originates from a study of blood T cell repertoires in COVID-19. This CDR3 spans 15 amino acids. The V gene end was trimmed by 6 bases and the J gene end by 8 bases; junction bases not matched to a gene: 11. Germline CDR1 and CDR2: KGHSH and LQKENI. Profiled with immunoSEQ multiplex PCR; TCRdb holds only in-frame clones, not every one. The sample yields about 110,000 clones, about 80% seen once. This receptor was obtained from a woman older than 75 with active or convalescent COVID-19. V gene TRBV18 combines with J gene TRBJ2-1, with 9 positions matching TRBD2. Sample: peripheral blood. The CDR3 is CASSAPGLALDEQFF. For the CDR3, the DNA is TGTGCCAGCTCGGCACCGGGACTAGCTTTAGATGAGCAGTTCTTC.